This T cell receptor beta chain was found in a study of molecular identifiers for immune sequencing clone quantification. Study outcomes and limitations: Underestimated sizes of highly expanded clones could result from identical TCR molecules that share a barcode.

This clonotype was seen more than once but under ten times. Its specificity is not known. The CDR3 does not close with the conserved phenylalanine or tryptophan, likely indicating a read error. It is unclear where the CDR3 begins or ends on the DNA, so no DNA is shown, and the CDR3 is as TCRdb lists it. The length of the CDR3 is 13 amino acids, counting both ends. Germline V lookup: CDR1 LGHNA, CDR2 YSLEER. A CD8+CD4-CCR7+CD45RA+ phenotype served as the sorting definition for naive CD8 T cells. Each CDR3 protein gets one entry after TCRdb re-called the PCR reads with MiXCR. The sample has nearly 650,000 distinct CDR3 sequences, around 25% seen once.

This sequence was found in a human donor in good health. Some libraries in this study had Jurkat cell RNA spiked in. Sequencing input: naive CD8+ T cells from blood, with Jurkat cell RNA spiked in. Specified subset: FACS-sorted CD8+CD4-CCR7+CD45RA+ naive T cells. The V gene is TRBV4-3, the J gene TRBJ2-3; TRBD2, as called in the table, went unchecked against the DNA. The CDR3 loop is CASSQDLASASQV.